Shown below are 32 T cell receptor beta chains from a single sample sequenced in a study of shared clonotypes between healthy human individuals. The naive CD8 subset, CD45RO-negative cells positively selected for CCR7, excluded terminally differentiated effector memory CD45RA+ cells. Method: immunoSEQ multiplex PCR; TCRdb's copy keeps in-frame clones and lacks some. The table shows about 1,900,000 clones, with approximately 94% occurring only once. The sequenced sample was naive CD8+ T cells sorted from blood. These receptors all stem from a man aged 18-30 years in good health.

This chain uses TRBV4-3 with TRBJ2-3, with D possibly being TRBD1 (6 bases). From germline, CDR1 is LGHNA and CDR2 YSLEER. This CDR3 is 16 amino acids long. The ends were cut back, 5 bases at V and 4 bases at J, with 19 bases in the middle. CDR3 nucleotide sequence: TGCGCCAGCAGCGATATAACAGGGAGTCTGGCAGATACGCAGTATTTT. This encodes CASSDITGSLADTQYF.

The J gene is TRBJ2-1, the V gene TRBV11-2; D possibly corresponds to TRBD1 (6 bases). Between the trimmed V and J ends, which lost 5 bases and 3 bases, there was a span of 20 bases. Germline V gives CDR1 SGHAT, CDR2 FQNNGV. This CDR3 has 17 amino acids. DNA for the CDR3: TGTGCCAGCAGCCCGGAATGGACAGTTAGTTTCTACAATGAGCAGTTCTTC. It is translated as CASSPEWTVSFYNEQFF.

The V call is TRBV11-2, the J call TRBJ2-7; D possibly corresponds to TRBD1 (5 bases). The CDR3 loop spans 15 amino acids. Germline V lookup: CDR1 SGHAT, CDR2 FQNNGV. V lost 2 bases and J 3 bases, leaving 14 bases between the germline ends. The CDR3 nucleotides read TGTGCCAGCAGCTTATATCAGGGTACATTCTACGAGCAGTACTTC. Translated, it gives CASSLYQGTFYEQYF. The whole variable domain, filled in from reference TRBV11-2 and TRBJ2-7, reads EAGVAQSPRYKIIEKRQSVAFWCNPISGHATLYWYQQILGQGPKLLIQFQNNGVVDDSQLPKDRFSAERLKGVDSTLKIQPAKLEDSAVYLCASSLYQGTFYEQYFGPGTRLTVT.

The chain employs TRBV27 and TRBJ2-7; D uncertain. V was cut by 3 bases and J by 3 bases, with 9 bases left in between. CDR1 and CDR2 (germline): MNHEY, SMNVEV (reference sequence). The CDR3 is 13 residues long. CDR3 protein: CASSFFPNYEQYF. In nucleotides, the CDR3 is TGTGCCAGCAGTTTTTTCCCTAACTACGAGCAGTACTTC.

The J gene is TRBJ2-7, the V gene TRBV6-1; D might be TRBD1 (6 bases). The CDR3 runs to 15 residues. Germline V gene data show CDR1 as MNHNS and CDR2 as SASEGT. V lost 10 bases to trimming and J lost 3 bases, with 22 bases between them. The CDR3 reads CATKYQSGTLYEQYF. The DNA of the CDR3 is TGTGCCACCAAGTACCAATCCGGGACACTCTACGAGCAGTACTTC.

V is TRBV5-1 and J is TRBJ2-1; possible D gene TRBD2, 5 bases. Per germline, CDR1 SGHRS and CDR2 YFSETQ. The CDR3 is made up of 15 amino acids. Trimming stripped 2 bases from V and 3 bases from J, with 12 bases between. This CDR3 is CASSFSANIYNEQFF. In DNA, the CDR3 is TGCGCCAGCAGCTTTAGCGCTAACATCTACAATGAGCAGTTCTTC. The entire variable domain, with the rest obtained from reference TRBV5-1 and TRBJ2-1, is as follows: KAGVTQTPRYLIKTRGQQVTLSCSPISGHRSVSWYQQTPGQGLQFLFEYFSETQRNKGNFPGRFSGRQFSNSRSEMNVSTLELGDSALYLCASSFSANIYNEQFFGPGTRLTVL.

The CDR3 sequence is CASRESADFTYEQYF. CDR3 coding DNA: TGTGCCAGCAGAGAGTCGGCAGACTTTACCTACGAGCAGTACTTC. The V and J genes are TRBV6-5 and TRBJ2-7; D is unresolved. Germline V gives CDR1 MNHEY, CDR2 SVGAGI. The V gene lost 6 bases and the J gene lost 2 bases, with 17 bases spanning the gap. The CDR3 is 15 amino acids.

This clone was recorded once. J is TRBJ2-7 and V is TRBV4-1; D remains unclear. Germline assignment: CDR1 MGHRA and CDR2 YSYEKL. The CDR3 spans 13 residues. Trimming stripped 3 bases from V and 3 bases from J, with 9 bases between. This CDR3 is CASSHIGNYEQYF. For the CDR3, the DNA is TGCGCCAGCAGCCACATTGGGAACTACGAGCAGTACTTC.

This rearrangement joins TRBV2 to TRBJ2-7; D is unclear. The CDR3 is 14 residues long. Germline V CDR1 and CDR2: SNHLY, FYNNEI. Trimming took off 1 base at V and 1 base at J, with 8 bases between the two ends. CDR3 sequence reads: CASSEGGWSYEQYF. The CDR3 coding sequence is TGTGCCAGCAGTGAAGGCGGTTGGTCCTACGAGCAGTACTTC.

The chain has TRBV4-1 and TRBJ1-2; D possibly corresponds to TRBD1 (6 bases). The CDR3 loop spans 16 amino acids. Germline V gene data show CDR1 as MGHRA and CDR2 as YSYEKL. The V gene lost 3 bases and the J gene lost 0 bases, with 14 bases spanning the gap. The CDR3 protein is CASSHLQGVPNYGYTF. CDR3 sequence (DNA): TGCGCCAGCAGCCATCTACAGGGAGTTCCTAACTATGGCTACACCTTC.

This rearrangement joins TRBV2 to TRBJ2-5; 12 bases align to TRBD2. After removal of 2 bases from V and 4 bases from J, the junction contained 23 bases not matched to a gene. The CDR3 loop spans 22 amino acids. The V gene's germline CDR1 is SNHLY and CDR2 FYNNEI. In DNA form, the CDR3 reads TGTGCCAGCAGTGAACCTCACCCCCCCTCTAGCGGGGGGGCCGGTTTTCGAGAGACCCAGTACTTC. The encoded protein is CASSEPHPPSSGGAGFRETQYF.

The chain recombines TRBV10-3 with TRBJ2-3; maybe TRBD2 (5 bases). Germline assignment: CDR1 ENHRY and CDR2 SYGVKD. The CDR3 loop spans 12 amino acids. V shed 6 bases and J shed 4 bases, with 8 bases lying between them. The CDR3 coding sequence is TGTGCCATCAGCGGGGATGCAGATACGCAGTATTTT. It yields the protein CAISGDADTQYF.

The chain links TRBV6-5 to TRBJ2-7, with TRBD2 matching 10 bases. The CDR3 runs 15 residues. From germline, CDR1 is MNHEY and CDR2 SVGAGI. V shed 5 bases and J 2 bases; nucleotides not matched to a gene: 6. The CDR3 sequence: CASSPTSGTPYEQYF. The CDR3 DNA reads TGTGCCAGCAGTCCCACTAGCGGGACCCCCTACGAGCAGTACTTC.

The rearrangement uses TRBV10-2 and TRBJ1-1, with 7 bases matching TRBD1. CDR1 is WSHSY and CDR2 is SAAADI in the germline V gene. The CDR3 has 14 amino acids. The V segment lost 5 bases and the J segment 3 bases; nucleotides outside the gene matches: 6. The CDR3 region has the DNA TGCGCCAGCAGTAGCTTACAGGGGCACACTGAAGCTTTCTTT. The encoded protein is CASSSLQGHTEAFF.

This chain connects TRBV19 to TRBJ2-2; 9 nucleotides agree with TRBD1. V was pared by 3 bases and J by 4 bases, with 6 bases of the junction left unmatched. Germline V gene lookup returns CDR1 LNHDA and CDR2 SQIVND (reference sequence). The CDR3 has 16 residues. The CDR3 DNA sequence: TGTGCCAGTAGTATGACAGGGGGGATAGGCACCGGGGAGCTGTTTTTT. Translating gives CASSMTGGIGTGELFF.

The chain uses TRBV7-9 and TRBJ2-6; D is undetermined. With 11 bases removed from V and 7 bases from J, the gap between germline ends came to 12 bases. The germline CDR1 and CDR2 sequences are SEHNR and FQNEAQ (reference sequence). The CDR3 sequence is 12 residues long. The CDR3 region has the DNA TGTGCCGTTGCTCTGGGAGCCAACGTCCTGACTTTC. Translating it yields CAVALGANVLTF.

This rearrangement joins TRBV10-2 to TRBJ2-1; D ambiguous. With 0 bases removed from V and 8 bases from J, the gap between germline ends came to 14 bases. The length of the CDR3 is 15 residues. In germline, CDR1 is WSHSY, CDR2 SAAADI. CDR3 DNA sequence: TGCGCCAGCAGTGAGTCATTTGTAGCTTCGGATGAGCAGTTCTTC. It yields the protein CASSESFVASDEQFF.

This CDR3 reads CASSYHRDRGLDGYTF. CDR3 DNA sequence: TGTGCCAGCAGCTACCACCGGGACAGGGGGCTTGATGGCTACACCTTC. This chain links TRBV11-1 with TRBJ1-2; 12 bases match TRBD1. Germline trimming cut 4 bases from V and 6 bases from J; bases unmatched to any gene: 9. Germline V gene data show CDR1 as SGHAT and CDR2 as FQDESV (reference sequence). The CDR3 covers 16 residues.

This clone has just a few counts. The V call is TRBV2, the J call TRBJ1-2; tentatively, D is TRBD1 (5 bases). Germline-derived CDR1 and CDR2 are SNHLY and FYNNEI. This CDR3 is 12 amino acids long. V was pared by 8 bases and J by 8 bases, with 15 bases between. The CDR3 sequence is CASWGGSRGYTF. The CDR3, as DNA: TGTGCCAGCTGGGGCGGGAGCCGGGGCTACACCTTC.

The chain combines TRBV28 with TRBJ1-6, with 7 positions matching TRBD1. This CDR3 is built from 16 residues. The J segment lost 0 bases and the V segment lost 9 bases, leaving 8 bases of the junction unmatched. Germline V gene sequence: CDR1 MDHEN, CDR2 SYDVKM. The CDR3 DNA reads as TGTGCCAGTACAGGGGCTTTAAGCTCCTATAATTCACCCCTCCACTTT. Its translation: CASTGALSSYNSPLHF.

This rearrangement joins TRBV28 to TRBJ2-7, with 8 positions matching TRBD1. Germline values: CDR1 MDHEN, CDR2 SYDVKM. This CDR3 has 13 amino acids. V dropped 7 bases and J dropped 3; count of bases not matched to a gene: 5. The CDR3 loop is CASISDRDYEQYF. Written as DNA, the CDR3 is TGTGCCAGCATCTCGGACAGGGACTACGAGCAGTACTTC. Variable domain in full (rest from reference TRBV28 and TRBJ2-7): DVKVTQSSRYLVKRTGEKVFLECVQDMDHENMFWYRQDPGLGLRLIYFSYDVKMKEKGDIPEGYSVSREKKERFSLILESASTNQTSMYLCASISDRDYEQYFGPGTRLTVT.

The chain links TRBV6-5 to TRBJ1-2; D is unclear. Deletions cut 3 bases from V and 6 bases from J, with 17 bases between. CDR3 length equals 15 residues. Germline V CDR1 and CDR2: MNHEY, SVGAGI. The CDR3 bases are TGTGCCAGCAGTTATGGGGAGTTGAGTGGCGATGGCTACACCTTC. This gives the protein CASSYGELSGDGYTF.

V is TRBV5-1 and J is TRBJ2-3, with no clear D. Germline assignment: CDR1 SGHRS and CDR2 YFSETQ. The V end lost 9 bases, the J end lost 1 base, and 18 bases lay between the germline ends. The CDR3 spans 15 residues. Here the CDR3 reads CATVRVPGGTDTQYF. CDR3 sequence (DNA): TGCGCCACCGTTAGGGTTCCGGGCGGCACAGATACGCAGTATTTT. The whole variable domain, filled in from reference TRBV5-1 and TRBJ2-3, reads KAGVTQTPRYLIKTRGQQVTLSCSPISGHRSVSWYQQTPGQGLQFLFEYFSETQRNKGNFPGRFSGRQFSNSRSEMNVSTLELGDSALYLCATVRVPGGTDTQYFGPGTRLTVL.

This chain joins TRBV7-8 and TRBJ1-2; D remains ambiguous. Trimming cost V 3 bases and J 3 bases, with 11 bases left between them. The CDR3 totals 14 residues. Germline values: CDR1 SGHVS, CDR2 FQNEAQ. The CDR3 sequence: CASSFGGSYYGYTF. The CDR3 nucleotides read TGTGCCAGCAGCTTTGGCGGGTCCTACTATGGCTACACCTTC. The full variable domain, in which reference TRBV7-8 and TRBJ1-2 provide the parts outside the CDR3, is GAGVSQSPRYKVAKRGQDVALRCDPISGHVSLFWYQQALGQGPEFLTYFQNEAQLDKSGLPSDRFFAERPEGSVSTLKIQRTQQEDSAVYLCASSFGGSYYGYTFGSGTRLTVV.

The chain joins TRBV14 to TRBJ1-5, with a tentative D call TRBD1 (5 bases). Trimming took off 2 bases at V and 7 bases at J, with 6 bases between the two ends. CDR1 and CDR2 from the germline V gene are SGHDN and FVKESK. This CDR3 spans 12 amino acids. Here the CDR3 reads CASSQRGQPQHF. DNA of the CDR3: TGTGCCAGCAGCCAAAGGGGCCAGCCCCAGCATTTT.

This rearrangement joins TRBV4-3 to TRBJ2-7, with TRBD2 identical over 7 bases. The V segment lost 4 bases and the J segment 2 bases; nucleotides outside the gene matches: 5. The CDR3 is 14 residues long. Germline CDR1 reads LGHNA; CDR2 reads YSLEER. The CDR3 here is CASSLGREAYEQYF. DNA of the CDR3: TGCGCCAGCAGCCTGGGGAGGGAGGCCTACGAGCAGTACTTC.

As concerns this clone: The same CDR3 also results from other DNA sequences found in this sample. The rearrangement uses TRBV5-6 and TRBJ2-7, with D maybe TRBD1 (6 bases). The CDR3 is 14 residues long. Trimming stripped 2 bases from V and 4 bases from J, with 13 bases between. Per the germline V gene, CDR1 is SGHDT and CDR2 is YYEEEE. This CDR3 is CASSLQGFSYEQYF. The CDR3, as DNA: TGTGCCAGCAGCTTACAGGGCTTCTCTTACGAGCAGTACTTC.

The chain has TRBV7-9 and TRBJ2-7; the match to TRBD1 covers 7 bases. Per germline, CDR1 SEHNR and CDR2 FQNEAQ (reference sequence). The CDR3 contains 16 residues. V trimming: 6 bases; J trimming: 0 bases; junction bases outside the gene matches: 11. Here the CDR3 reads CASSRTQGTSSYEQYF. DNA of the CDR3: TGTGCCAGCAGTAGGACACAGGGGACAAGCTCCTACGAGCAGTACTTC.

DNA of the CDR3: TGCGCCAGCAGCTTGGCCCTCGATTGGGACATGCAGTACTTC. Protein product: CASSLALDWDMQYF. V usage is TRBV5-1 and J usage is TRBJ2-7; the D gene is possibly TRBD1 (6 bases). V lost 0 bases to trimming and J lost 9 bases, with 16 bases between them. Germline CDR1 is SGHRS and CDR2 is YFSETQ. This CDR3 contains 14 residues.

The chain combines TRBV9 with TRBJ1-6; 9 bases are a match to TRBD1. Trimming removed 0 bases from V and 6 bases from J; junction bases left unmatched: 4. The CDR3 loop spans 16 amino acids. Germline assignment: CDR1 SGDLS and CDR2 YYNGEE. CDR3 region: CASSVATGGFNSPLHF. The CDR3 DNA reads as TGTGCCAGCAGCGTAGCGACAGGGGGATTTAATTCACCCCTCCACTTT.

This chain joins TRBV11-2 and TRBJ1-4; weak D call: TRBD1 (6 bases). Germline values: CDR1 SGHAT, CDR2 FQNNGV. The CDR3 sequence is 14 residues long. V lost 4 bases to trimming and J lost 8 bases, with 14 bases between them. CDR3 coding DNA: TGTGCCAGCAGCTCAACAGGGTACGGGGAAAAACTGTTTTTT. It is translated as CASSSTGYGEKLFF.

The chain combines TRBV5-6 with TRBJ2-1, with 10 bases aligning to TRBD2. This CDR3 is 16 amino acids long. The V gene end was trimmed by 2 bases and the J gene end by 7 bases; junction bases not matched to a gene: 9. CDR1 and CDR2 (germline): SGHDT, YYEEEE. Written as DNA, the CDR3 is TGTGCCAGCAGCTTATGGGTAGCGGGGGGAAGGAATGAGCAGTTCTTC. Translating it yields CASSLWVAGGRNEQFF.